This T cell receptor (beta chain) was documented in a study of response to subunit inactivated influenza vaccine. Using its own MiXCR run on the RT-PCR reads, TCRdb lists one record per CDR3 protein. The repertoire consists of about 570,000 distinct CDR3 sequences, with about 11% occurring once and the leading ten covering approximately 11%. The germline V and J ends were trimmed by 1 base and 5 bases, with 12 bases remaining between them. The CDR3 is made up of 14 amino acids. Germline V lookup: CDR1 DFQATT, CDR2 SNEGSKA (reference sequence). These data also featured in a second study, about T cells expressing NK-cell markers. That source adds: It was by 5'RACE template switching with UMIs that TCR beta cDNA was made. Sorted CD3+CD56+NKG2C+, CD3+CD56+NKG2C- and CD3+CD56-NKG2C+ T cells provided the TCR beta repertoires. Restricting sorting to alpha-beta TCR T cells was achieved in several experiments by an anti-gamma-delta TCR antibody. Dominant NKG2C+ clonotypes in six donors made up about 1.0-7.0% of CD8+ T cells. Among several donors, these clonotypes also ranked first in the CD3+CD56-NKG2C+ fraction.

This specimen was PBMCs from blood, taken on the day of vaccination. The V and J genes are TRBV20-1 and TRBJ2-1; no firm D call. The source is a man aged 50 to 60 who received an inactivated influenza vaccine. The CDR3, as DNA: TGCAGTGCTAGAGCAGGTGCAAGTCACAATGAGCAGTTCTTC. This codes for CSARAGASHNEQFF.